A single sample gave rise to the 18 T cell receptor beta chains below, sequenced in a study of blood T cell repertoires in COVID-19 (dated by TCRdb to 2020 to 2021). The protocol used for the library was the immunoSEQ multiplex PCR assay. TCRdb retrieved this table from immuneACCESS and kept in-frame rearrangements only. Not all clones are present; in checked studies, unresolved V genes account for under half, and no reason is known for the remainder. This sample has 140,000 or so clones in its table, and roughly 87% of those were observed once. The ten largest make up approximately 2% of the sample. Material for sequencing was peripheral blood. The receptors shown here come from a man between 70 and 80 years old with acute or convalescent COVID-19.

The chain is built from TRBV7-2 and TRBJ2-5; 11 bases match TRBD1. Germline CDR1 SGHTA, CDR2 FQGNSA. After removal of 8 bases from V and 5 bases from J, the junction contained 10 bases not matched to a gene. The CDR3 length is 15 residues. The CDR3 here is CASERTGGEGETQYF. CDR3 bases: TGTGCCAGCGAGAGGACAGGGGGCGAAGGGGAGACCCAGTACTTC.

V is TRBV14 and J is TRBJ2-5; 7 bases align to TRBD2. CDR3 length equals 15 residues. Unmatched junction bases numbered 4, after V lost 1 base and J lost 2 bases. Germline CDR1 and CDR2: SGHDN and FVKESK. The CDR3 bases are TGTGCCAGCAGCCAAGCCGGGACTAAACAAGAGACCCAGTACTTC. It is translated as CASSQAGTKQETQYF.

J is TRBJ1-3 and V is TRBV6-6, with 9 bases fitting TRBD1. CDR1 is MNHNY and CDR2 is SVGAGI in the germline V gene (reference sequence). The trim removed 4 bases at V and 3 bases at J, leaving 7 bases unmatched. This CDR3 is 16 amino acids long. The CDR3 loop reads CASSFVSDRGGNTIYF. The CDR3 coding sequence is TGTGCCAGCAGTTTCGTCTCGGACAGGGGTGGAAACACCATATATTTT.

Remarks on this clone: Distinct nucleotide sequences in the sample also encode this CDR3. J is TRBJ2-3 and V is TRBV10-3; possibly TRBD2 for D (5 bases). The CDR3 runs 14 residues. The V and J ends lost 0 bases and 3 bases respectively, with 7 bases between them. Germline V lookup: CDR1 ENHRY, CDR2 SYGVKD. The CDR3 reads CAISESTGTDTQYF. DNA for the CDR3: TGTGCCATCAGTGAGTCGACGGGAACAGATACGCAGTATTTT.

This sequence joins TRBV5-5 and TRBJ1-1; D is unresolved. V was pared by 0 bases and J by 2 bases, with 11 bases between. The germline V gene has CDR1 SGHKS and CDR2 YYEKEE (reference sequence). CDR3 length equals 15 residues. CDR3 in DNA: TGTGCCAGCAGCTTGGTCGGGTACCTAAACACTGAAGCTTTCTTT. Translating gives CASSLVGYLNTEAFF.

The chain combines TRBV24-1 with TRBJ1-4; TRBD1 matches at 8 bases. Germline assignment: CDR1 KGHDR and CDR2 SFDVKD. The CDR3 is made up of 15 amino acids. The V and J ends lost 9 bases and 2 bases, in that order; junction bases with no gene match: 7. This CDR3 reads CATENRGLTNEKLFF. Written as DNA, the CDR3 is TGTGCCACCGAAAACAGGGGGTTGACTAATGAAAAACTGTTTTTT.

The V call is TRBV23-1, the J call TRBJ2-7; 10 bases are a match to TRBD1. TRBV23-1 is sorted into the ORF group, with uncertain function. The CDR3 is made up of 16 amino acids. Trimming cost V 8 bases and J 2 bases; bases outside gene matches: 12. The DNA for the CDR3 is TGCGCCAGCCTTCATGGGACAGGGGACAACGCCTACGAGCAGTACTTC. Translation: CASLHGTGDNAYEQYF.

DNA for the CDR3: TGTGCCAGCAGCAGGACAGTCAACACTGAAGCTTTCTTT. It codes for CASSRTVNTEAFF. The chain links TRBV5-6 to TRBJ1-1; possibly TRBD1 for D (6 bases). From germline, CDR1 is SGHDT and CDR2 YYEEEE. V gave up 4 bases and J gave up 2 bases, with 9 bases separating them. The CDR3 consists of 13 residues. The whole variable domain, filled in from reference TRBV5-6 and TRBJ1-1, reads DAGVTQSPTHLIKTRGQQVTLRCSPKSGHDTVSWYQQALGQGPQFIFQYYEEEERQRGNFPDRFSGHQFPNYSSELNVNALLLGDSALYLCASSRTVNTEAFFGQGTRLTVV.

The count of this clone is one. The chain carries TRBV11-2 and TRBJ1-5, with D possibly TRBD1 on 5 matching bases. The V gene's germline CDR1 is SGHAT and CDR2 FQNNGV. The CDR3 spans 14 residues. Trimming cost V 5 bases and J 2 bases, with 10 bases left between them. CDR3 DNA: TGTGCCAGCAGCAAGGGGTCGGGCAATCAGCCCCAGCATTTT. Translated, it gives CASSKGSGNQPQHF. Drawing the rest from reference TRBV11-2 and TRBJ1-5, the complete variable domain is EAGVAQSPRYKIIEKRQSVAFWCNPISGHATLYWYQQILGQGPKLLIQFQNNGVVDDSQLPKDRFSAERLKGVDSTLKIQPAKLEDSAVYLCASSKGSGNQPQHFGDGTRLSIL.

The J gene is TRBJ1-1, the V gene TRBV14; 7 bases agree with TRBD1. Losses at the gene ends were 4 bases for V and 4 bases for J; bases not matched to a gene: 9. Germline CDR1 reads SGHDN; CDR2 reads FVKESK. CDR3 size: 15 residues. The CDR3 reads CASSLQGLKITEAFF. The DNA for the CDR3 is TGTGCCAGCAGCCTACAGGGGCTAAAGATCACTGAAGCTTTCTTT.

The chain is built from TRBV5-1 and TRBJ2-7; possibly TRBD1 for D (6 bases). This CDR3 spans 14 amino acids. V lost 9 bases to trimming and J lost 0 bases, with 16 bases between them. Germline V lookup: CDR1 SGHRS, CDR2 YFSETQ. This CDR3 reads CATQKGTNSYEQYF. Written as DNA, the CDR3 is TGCGCCACTCAAAAGGGGACAAACTCCTACGAGCAGTACTTC.

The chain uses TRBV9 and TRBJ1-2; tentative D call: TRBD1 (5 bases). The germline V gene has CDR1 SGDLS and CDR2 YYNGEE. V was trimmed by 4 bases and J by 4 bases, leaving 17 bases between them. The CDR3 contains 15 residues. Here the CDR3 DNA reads TGTGCCAGCAGCCCTACGGGGGGAACGGGCTATGGCTACACCTTC. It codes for CASSPTGGTGYGYTF.

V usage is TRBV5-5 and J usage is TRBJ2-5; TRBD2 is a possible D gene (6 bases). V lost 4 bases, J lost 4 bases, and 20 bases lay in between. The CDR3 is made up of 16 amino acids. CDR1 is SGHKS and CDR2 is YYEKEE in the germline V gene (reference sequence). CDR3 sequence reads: CASSPDGTEGLETQYF. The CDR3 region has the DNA TGTGCCAGCAGCCCCGACGGGACGGAGGGATTAGAGACCCAGTACTTC.

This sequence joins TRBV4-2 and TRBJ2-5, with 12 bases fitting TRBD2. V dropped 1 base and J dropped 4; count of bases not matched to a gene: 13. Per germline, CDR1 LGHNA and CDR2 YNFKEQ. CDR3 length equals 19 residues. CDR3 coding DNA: TGTGCCAGCAGCCAAGTAAGGGCCCCGGGACTAGCGGGTGGAGAGACCCAGTACTTC. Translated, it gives CASSQVRAPGLAGGETQYF.

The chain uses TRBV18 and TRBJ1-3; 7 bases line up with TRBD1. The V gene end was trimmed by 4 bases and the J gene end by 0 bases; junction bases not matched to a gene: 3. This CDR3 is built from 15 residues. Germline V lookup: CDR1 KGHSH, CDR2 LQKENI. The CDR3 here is CASSLDRVSGNTIYF. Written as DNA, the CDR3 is TGTGCCAGCTCACTTGACAGGGTCTCTGGAAACACCATATATTTT. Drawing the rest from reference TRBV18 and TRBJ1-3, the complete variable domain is NAGVMQNPRHLVRRRGQEARLRCSPMKGHSHVYWYRQLPEEGLKFMVYLQKENIIDESGMPKERFSAEFPKEGPSILRIQQVVRGDSAAYFCASSLDRVSGNTIYFGEGSWLTVV.

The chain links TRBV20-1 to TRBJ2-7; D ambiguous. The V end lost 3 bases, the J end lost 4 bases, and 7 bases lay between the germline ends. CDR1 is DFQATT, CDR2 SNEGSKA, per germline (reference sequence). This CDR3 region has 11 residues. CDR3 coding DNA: TGCAGTGCTAGCCAAAATTACGAGCAGTACTTC. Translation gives CSASQNYEQYF.

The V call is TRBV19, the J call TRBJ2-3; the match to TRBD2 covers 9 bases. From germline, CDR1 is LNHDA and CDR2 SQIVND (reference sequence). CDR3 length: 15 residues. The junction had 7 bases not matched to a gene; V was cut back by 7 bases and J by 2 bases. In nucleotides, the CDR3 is TGTGCCAGTAAAGTCGTAGCGGGGGCCACAGATACGCAGTATTTT. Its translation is CASKVVAGATDTQYF.

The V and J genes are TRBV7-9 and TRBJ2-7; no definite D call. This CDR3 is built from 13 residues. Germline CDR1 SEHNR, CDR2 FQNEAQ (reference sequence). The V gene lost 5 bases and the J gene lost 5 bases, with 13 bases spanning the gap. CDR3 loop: CASSRTQVHEQYF. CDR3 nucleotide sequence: TGTGCCAGCAGCCGTACCCAGGTACACGAGCAGTACTTC.